The rows below give T cell receptor beta chains drawn from one sample of a study of identical twins. Each CDR3 protein gets one entry after TCRdb re-called the 5' RACE reads with MiXCR. This repertoire shows under 350,000 distinct CDR3 sequences, less than 9.5% found once; its top ten account for about 7.1%. The same sample was also used in a study of yellow fever vaccine responses in identical twins.

The specimen was CD8+ T cells sorted from blood. The source of these receptors is a woman aged 18 to 35 in good health. Each CDR3 is given with its conserved first and last residue. Each record gives: D gene, V gene, J gene, clone size, CDR3 protein. The D gene is left open where the match is weak. Only part of the rows carry a size: once, few, many, or a class if the clone is expanded.

d_gene: .; v_gene: TRBV9; j_gene: TRBJ2-7; abundance: .; CDR3aa: CASSPPSKVNEQYF
d_gene: .; v_gene: TRBV6-4; j_gene: TRBJ1-1; abundance: many; CDR3aa: CASSGDGNTEAFF
d_gene: .; v_gene: TRBV7-9; j_gene: TRBJ2-5; abundance: .; CDR3aa: CASSLKGEETQYF
d_gene: TRBD2; v_gene: TRBV29-1; j_gene: TRBJ2-1; abundance: many; CDR3aa: CSVDNFGEGRYNEQFF
d_gene: .; v_gene: TRBV28; j_gene: TRBJ2-1; abundance: many; CDR3aa: CASRIGNEQFF
d_gene: TRBD2; v_gene: TRBV29-1; j_gene: TRBJ2-3; abundance: few; CDR3aa: CSVEDREGSEVDTQYF
d_gene: .; v_gene: TRBV5-1; j_gene: TRBJ1-1; abundance: .; CDR3aa: CASSLALRAADTEAFF
d_gene: .; v_gene: TRBV4-1; j_gene: TRBJ2-3; abundance: many; CDR3aa: CASSQEGIITDTQYF
d_gene: .; v_gene: TRBV27; j_gene: TRBJ2-7; abundance: many; CDR3aa: CASSLGGGPYEQYF
d_gene: .; v_gene: TRBV27; j_gene: TRBJ2-7; abundance: few; CDR3aa: CASSLGTGGVWEQYF
d_gene: .; v_gene: TRBV7-9; j_gene: TRBJ2-3; abundance: many; CDR3aa: CASSLSPREVDTQYF
d_gene: TRBD1; v_gene: TRBV5-5; j_gene: TRBJ1-6; abundance: .; CDR3aa: CASRPTGTDNSPLHF
d_gene: .; v_gene: TRBV7-9; j_gene: TRBJ2-7; abundance: many; CDR3aa: CASSQQGPYEQYF
d_gene: TRBD2; v_gene: TRBV12-3/TRBV12-4; j_gene: TRBJ2-1; abundance: .; CDR3aa: CASSSPLAQSHNEQFF
d_gene: .; v_gene: TRBV24-1; j_gene: TRBJ2-1; abundance: many; CDR3aa: CATSEVGEQFF
d_gene: .; v_gene: TRBV3-1; j_gene: TRBJ2-3; abundance: few; CDR3aa: CASSQVWRRSSTDTQYF
d_gene: .; v_gene: TRBV28; j_gene: TRBJ2-5; abundance: .; CDR3aa: CASSFSVGGPQETQYF
d_gene: .; v_gene: TRBV11-2; j_gene: TRBJ2-1; abundance: few; CDR3aa: CASSLEQRPYNEQFF
d_gene: .; v_gene: TRBV19; j_gene: TRBJ2-1; abundance: many; CDR3aa: CASSILNEQFF
d_gene: TRBD1; v_gene: TRBV18; j_gene: TRBJ2-2; abundance: .; CDR3aa: CASSDQKQGDTGELFF
d_gene: TRBD1; v_gene: TRBV11-2; j_gene: TRBJ1-1; abundance: .; CDR3aa: CASSGLGGYDTEAFF
d_gene: TRBD2; v_gene: TRBV29-1; j_gene: TRBJ2-1; abundance: many; CDR3aa: CSVGAGGYNEQFF
d_gene: .; v_gene: TRBV24-1; j_gene: TRBJ1-2; abundance: few; CDR3aa: CATSDSDIGYTF
d_gene: .; v_gene: TRBV27; j_gene: TRBJ2-3; abundance: many; CDR3aa: CASSLWRGPTDTQYF
d_gene: TRBD1; v_gene: TRBV7-8; j_gene: TRBJ2-1; abundance: .; CDR3aa: CASSLWGTGNEQFF
d_gene: .; v_gene: TRBV29-1; j_gene: TRBJ2-1; abundance: .; CDR3aa: CSVESGLLGHHLYNEQFF